The clone carrying this T cell receptor beta chain came up many times. Its antigen is still unknown. The time point: newly diagnosed GD, antithyroid drugs for less than 3 months. PBMC RNA served as the TCR library source. The CDR3 is 13 amino acids. Germline V gene lookup returns CDR1 SQVTM and CDR2 ANQGSEA. V was shortened by 6 bases and J by 2 bases, with 14 bases between the two germline ends. This sample stems from a study of regulatory T cells in long-lasting Graves disease. Study results and caveats: Segments TRBV28, TRBJ1-2 and TRBJ2-5 showed preferential usage in persistent disease.

To make TCR beta libraries, researchers used iRepertoire HTBI primers and Arm-PCR of CDR3 regions. TCRdb passed the multiplex PCR reads through MiXCR, listing each CDR3 protein once. The sample shows approximately 490,000 distinct CDR3 sequences, around 15% of them seen only once. These data were also filed under a second study, of T cells in Graves' hyperthyroidism and ophthalmopathy.

This TCR came from a man aged 40-49 years with Graves disease. This specimen was peripheral blood mononuclear cells (PBMCs), taken at new diagnosis, from a patient treated with antithyroid drugs. The chain has TRBV29-1 and TRBJ2-7; unclear D gene. CDR3 sequence: CSVEYGGTYEQYF. As DNA, the CDR3 is TGCAGCGTGGAGTATGGCGGAACCTACGAGCAGTACTTC.